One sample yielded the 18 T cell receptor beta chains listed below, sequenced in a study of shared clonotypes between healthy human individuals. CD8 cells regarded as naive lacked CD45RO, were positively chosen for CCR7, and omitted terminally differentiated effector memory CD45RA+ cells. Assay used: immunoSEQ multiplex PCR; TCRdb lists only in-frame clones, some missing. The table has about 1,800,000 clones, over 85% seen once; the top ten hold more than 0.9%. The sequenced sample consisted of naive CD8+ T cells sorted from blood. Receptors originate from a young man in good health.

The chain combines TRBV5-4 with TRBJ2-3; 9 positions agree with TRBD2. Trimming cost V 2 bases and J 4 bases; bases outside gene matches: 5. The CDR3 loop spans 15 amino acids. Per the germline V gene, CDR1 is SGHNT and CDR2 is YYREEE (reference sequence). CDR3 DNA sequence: TGTGCCAGCAGCTTCGGCGGGGGGGCACCAGATACGCAGTATTTT. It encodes CASSFGGGAPDTQYF.

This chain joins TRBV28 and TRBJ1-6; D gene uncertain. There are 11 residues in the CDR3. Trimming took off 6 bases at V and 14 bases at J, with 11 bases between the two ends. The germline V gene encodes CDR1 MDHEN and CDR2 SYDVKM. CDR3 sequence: CASSSPRALHF. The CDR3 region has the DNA TGTGCCAGCAGCTCCCCGAGGGCCCTCCACTTT. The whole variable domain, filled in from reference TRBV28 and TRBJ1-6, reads DVKVTQSSRYLVKRTGEKVFLECVQDMDHENMFWYRQDPGLGLRLIYFSYDVKMKEKGDIPEGYSVSREKKERFSLILESASTNQTSMYLCASSSPRALHFGNGTRLTVT.

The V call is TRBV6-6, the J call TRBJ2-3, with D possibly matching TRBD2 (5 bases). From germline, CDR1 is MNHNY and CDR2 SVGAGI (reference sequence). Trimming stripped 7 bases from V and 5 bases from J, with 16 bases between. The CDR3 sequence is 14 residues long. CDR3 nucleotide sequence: TGTGCCAGCAACAGCGGCACTGACGTAGATACGCAGTATTTT. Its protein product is CASNSGTDVDTQYF.

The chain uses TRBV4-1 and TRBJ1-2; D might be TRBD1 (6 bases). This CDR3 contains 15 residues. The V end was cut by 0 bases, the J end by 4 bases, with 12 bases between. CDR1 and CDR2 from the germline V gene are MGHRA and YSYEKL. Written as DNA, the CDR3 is TGCGCCAGCAGCCAAGAGAACGGACAGCTCTATGGCTACACCTTC. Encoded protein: CASSQENGQLYGYTF.

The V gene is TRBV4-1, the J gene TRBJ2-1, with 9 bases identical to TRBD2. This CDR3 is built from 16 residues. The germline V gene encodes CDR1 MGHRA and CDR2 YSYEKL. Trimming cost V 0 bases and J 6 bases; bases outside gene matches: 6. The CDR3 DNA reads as TGCGCCAGCAGCCAAGAGGCGGGGGGGCTTTCCAATGAGCAGTTCTTC. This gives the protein CASSQEAGGLSNEQFF.

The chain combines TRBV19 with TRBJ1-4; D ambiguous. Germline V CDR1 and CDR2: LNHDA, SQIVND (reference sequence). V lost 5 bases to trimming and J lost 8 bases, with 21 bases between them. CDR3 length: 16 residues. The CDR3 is CASSPFSVSWGEKLFF. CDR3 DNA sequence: TGTGCCAGTAGTCCGTTTAGTGTGTCTTGGGGAGAAAAACTGTTTTTT. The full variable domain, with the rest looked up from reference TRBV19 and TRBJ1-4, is DGGITQSPKYLFRKEGQNVTLSCEQNLNHDAMYWYRQDPGQGLRLIYYSQIVNDFQKGDIAEGYSVSREKKESFPLTVTSAQKNPTAFYLCASSPFSVSWGEKLFFGSGTQLSVL.

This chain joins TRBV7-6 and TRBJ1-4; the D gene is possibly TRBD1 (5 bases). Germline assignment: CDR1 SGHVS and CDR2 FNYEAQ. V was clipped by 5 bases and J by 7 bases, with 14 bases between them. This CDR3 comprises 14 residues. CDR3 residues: CASSPGGSGEKLFF. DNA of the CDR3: TGTGCCAGCAGCCCGGGGGGATCGGGTGAAAAACTGTTTTTT.

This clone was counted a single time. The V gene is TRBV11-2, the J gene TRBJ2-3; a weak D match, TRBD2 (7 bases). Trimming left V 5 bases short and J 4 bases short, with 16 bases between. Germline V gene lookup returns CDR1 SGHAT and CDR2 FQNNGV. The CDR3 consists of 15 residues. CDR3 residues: CASSPVGGLADTQYF. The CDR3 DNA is TGTGCCAGCAGCCCCGTCGGGGGGCTTGCAGATACGCAGTATTTT.

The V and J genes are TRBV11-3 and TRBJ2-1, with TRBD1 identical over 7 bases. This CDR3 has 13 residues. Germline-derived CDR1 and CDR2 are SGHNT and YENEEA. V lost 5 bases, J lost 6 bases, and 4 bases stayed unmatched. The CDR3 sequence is CASSAGTANEQFF. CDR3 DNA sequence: TGTGCCAGCAGCGCAGGGACAGCCAATGAGCAGTTCTTC.

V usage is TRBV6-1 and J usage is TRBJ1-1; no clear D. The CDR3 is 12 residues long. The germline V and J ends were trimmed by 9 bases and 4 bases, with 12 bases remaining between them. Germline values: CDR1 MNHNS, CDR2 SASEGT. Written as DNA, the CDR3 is TGTGCCAGTCAGTTCTACGGCACTGAAGCTTTCTTT. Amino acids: CASQFYGTEAFF.

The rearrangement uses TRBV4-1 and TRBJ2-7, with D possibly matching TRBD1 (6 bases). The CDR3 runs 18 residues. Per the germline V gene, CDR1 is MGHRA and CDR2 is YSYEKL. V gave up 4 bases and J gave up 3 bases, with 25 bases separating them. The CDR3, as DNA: TGCGCCAGCAGCCTCAAACTCCCCCGACAGGTTCCCCACTACGAGCAGTACTTC. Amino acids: CASSLKLPRQVPHYEQYF.

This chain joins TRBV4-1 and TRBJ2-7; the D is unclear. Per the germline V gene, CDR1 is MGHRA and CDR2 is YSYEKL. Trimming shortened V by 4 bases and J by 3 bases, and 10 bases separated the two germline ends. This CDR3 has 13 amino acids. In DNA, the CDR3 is TGCGCCAGCAGCCCGATGCGTAGCTACGAGCAGTACTTC. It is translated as CASSPMRSYEQYF.

The CDR3, as DNA: TGTGCCAGCAGTGCTGTCCTCACCAATGAGCAGTTCTTC. It translates to CASSAVLTNEQFF. V is TRBV6-1 and J is TRBJ2-1; D call uncertain. The length of the CDR3 is 13 residues. V was cut by 4 bases and J by 6 bases, with 10 bases left in between. The V gene's germline CDR1 is MNHNS and CDR2 SASEGT.

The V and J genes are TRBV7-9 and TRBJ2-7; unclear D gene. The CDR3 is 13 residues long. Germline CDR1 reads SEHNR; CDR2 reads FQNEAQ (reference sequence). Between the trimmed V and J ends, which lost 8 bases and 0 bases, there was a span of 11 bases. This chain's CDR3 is CASSDNDSYEQYF. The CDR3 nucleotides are TGTGCCAGCTCTGACAATGACTCCTACGAGCAGTACTTC.

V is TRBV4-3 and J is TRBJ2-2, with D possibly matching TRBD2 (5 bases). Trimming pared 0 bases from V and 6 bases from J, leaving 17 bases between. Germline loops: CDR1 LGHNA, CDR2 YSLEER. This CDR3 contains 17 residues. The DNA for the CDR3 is TGCGCCAGCAGCCAAGATGTCGGGTGGGAGACGGCCGGGGAGCTGTTTTTT. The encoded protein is CASSQDVGWETAGELFF.

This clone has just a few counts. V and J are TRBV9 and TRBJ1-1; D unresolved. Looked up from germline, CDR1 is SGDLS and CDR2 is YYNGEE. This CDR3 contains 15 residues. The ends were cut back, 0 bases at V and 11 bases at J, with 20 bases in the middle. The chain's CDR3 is CASSVARDSEVGAFF. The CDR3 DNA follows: TGTGCCAGCAGCGTAGCACGAGATTCTGAAGTTGGGGCTTTCTTT.

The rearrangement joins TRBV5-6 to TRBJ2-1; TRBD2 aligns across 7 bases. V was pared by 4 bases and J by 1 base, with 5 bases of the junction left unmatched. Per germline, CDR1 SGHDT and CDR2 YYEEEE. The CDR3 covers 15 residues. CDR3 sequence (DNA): TGTGCCAGCAGCCCTACTAGCGCGTCCTACAATGAGCAGTTCTTC. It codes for CASSPTSASYNEQFF.

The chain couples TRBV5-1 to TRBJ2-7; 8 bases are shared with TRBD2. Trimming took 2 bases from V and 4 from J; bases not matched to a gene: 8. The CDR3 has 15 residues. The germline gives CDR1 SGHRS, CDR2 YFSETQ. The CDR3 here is CASSFRSSGGYEQYF. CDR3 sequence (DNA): TGCGCCAGCAGCTTTCGTTCAAGCGGGGGTTACGAGCAGTACTTC.